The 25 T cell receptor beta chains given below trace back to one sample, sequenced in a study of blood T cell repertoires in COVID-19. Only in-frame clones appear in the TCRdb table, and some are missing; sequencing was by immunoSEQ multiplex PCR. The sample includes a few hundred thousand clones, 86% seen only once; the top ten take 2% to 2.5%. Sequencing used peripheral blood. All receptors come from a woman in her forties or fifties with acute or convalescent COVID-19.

The CDR3, as DNA: TGTGCCAGTAGTGGTAGGGGGCGAGAGACCCAGTACTTC. Its translation is CASSGRGRETQYF. The chain carries TRBV19 and TRBJ2-5; TRBD1 matches 7 bases. Unmatched junction bases numbered 4, after V lost 5 bases and J lost 4 bases. Germline V gene sequence: CDR1 LNHDA, CDR2 SQIVND (reference sequence). This CDR3 region has 13 residues.

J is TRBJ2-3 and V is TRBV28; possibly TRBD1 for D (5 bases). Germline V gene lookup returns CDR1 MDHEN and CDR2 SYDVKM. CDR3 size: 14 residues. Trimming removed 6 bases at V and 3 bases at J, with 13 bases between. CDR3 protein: CASSPGDRTDTQYF. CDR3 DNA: TGTGCCAGCAGCCCAGGAGACAGAACAGATACGCAGTATTTT.

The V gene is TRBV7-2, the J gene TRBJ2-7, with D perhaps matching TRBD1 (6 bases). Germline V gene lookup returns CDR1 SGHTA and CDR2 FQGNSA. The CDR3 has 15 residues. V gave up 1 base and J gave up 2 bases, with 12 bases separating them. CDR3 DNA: TGTGCCAGCAGCTTAGGGACAGCAGGGGCCTACGAGCAGTACTTC. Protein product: CASSLGTAGAYEQYF.

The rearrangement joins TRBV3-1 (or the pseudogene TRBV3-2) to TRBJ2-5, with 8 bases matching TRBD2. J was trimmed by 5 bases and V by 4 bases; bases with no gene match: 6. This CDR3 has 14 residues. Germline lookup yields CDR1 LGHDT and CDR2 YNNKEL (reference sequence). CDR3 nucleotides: TGTGCCAGCAGCCGCCGGGGGGGCGCGGAGACCCAGTACTTC. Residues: CASSRRGGAETQYF.

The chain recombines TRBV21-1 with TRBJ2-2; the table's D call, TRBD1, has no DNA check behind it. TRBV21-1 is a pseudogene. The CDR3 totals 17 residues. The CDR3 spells CASSPHRGSQGTGELFF. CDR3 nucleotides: TGTGCCAGCAGCCCGCATAGAGGATCTCAGGGGACCGGGGAGCTGTTTTTT.

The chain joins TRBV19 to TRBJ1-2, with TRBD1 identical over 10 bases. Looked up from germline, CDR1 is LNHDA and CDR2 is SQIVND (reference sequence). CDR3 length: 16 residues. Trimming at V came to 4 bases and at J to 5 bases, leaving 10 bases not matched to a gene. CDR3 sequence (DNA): TGTGCCAGTAGTAGCGGGACAGGGGATCTGGGGTATGGCTACACCTTC. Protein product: CASSSGTGDLGYGYTF.

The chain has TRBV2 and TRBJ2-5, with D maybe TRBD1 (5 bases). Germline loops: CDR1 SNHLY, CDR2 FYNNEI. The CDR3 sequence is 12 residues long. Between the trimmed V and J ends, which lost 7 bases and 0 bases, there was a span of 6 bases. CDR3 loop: CASKQDQETQYF. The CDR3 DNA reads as TGTGCCAGCAAACAGGACCAAGAGACCCAGTACTTC.

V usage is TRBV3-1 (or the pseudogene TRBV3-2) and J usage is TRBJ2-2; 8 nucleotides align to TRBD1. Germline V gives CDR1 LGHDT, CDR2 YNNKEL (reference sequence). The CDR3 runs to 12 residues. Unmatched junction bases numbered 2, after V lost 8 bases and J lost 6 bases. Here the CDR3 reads CASSQGAGELFF. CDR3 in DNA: TGTGCCAGCTCACAGGGGGCCGGGGAGCTGTTTTTT.

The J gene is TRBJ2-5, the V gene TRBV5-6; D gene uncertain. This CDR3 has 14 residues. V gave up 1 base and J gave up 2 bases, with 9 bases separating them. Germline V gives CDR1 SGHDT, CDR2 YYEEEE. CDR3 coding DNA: TGTGCCAGCAGCTTGTTAGTGACACAAGAGACCCAGTACTTC. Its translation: CASSLLVTQETQYF.

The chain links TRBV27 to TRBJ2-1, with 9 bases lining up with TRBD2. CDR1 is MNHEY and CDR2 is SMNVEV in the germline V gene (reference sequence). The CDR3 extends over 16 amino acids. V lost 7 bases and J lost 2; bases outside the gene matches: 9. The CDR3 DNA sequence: TGTGCCAGCACATCGCTACTAGCGGGCCCCTACAATGAGCAGTTCTTC. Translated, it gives CASTSLLAGPYNEQFF.

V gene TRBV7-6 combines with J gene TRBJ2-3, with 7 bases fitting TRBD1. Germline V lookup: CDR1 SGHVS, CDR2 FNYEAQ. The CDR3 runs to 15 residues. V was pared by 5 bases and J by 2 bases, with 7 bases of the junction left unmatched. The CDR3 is CASSRGQPLTDTQYF. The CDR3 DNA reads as TGTGCCAGCAGCCGGGGACAGCCCCTCACAGATACGCAGTATTTT.

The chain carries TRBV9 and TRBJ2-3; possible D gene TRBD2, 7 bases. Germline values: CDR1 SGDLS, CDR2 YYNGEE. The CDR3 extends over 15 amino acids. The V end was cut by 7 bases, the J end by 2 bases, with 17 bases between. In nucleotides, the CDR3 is TGTGCCAGCTCAGGGGCGGGGGCCTCCACAGATACGCAGTATTTT. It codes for CASSGAGASTDTQYF.

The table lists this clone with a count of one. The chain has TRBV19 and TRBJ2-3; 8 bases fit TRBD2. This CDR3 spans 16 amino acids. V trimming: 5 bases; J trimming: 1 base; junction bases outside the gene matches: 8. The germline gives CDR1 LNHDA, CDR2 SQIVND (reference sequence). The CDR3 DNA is TGTGCCAGTAGTGTCTTAGCGGGAATCGGCACAGATACGCAGTATTTT. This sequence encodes CASSVLAGIGTDTQYF. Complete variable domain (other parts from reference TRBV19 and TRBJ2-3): DGGITQSPKYLFRKEGQNVTLSCEQNLNHDAMYWYRQDPGQGLRLIYYSQIVNDFQKGDIAEGYSVSREKKESFPLTVTSAQKNPTAFYLCASSVLAGIGTDTQYFGPGTRLTVL.

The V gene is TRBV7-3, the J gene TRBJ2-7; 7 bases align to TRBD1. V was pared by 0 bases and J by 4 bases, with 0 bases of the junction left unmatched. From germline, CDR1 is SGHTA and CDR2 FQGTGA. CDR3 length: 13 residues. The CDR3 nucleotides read TGTGCCAGCAGCTTAACGACAGGGTACGAGCAGTACTTC. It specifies CASSLTTGYEQYF. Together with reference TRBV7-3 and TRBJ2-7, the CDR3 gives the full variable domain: GAGVSQTPSNKVTEKGKYVELRCDPISGHTALYWYRQSLGQGPEFLIYFQGTGAADDSGLPNDRFFAVRPEGSVSTLKIQRTERGDSAVYLCASSLTTGYEQYFGPGTRLTVT.

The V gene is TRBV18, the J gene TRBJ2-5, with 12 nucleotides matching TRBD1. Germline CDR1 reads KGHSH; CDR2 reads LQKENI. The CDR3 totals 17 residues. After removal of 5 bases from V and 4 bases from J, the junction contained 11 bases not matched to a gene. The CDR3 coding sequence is TGTGCCAGCTCAACGCTTCCGGGACAGGGGGCAGGAGAGACCCAGTACTTC. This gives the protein CASSTLPGQGAGETQYF.

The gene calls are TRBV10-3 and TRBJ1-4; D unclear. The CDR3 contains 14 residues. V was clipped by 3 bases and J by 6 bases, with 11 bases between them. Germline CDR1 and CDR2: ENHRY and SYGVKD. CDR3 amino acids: CAISEAGRDEKLFF. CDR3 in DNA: TGTGCCATCAGTGAAGCTGGGCGAGATGAAAAACTGTTTTTT.

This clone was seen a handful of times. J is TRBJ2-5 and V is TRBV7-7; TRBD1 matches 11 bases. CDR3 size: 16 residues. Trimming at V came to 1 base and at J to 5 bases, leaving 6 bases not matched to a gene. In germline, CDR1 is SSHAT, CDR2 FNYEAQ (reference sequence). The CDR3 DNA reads TGTGCCAGCAGCTTAGACCCCGGGACAGGGGGTGAGACCCAGTACTTC. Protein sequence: CASSLDPGTGGETQYF.

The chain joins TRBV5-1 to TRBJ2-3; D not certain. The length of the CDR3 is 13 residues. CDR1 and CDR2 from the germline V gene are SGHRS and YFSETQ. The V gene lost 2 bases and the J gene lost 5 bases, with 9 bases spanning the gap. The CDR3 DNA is TGCGCCAGCAGCTTTACGGGTGAAGATACGCAGTATTTT. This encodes CASSFTGEDTQYF.

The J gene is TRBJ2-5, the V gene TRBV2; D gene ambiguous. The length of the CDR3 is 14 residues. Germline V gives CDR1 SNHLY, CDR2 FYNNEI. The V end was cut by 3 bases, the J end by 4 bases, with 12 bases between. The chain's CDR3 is CASSDARSRETQYF. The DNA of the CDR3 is TGTGCCAGCAGTGACGCCCGCAGTCGAGAGACCCAGTACTTC. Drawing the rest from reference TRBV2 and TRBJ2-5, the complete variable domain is EPEVTQTPSHQVTQMGQEVILRCVPISNHLYFYWYRQILGQKVEFLVSFYNNEISEKSEIFDDQFSVERPDGSNFTLKIRSTKLEDSAMYFCASSDARSRETQYFGPGTRLLVL.

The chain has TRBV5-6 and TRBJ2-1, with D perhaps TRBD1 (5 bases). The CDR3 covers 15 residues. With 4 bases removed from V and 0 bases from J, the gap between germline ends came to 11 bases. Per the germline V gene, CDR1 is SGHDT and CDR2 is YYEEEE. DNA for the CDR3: TGTGCCAGCAGCGAGGACACCGCCTCCTACAATGAGCAGTTCTTC. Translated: CASSEDTASYNEQFF.

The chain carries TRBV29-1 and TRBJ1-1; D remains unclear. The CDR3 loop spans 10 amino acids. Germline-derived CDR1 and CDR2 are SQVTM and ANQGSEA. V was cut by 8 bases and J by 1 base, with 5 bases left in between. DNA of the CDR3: TGCAGCACACAGAACACTGAAGCTTTCTTT. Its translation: CSTQNTEAFF.

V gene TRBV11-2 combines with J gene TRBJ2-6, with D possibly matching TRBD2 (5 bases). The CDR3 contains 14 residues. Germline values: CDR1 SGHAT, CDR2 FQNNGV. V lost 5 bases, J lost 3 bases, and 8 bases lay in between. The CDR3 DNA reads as TGTGCCAGCAGCGAGGGTTTTGGGGCCAACGTCCTGACTTTC. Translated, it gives CASSEGFGANVLTF.

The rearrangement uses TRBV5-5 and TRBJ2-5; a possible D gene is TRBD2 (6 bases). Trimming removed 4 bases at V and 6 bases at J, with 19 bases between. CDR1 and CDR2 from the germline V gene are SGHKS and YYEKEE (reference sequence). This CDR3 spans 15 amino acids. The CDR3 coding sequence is TGTGCCAGCAGCGGGACTTCCTCCGCGCGCAAGACCCAGTACTTC. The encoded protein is CASSGTSSARKTQYF. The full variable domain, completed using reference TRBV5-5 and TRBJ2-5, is DAGVTQSPTHLIKTRGQQVTLRCSPISGHKSVSWYQQVLGQGPQFIFQYYEKEERGRGNFPDRFSARQFPNYSSELNVNALLLGDSALYLCASSGTSSARKTQYFGPGTRLLVL.

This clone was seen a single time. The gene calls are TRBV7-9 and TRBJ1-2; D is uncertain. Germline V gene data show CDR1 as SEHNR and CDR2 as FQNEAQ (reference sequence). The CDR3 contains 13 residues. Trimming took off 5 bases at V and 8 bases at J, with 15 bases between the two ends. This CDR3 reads CASSPSSGEGYTF. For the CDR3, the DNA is TGTGCCAGCAGCCCCAGTTCGGGTGAGGGCTACACCTTC.

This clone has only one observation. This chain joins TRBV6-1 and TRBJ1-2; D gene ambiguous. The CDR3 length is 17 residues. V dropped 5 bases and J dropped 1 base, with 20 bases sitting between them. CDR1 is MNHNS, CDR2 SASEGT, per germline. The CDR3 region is CASSKGRTLGINYGYTF. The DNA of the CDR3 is TGTGCCAGCAGTAAAGGGAGGACTCTGGGGATTAACTATGGCTACACCTTC.